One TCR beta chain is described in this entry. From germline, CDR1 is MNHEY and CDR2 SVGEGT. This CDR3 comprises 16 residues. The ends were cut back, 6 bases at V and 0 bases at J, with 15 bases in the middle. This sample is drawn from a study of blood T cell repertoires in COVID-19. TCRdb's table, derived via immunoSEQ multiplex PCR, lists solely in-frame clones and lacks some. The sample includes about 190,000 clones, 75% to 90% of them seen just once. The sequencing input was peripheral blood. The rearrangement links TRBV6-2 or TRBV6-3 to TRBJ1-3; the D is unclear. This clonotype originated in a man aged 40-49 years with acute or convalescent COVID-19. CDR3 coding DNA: TGTGCCAGCAGCCTACTAAGACTGATCTCTGGAAACACCATATATTTT. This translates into CASSLLRLISGNTIYF.